This entry features one T cell receptor (beta chain) sequence. Its antigen is not identified. One entry per CDR3 protein results from TCRdb running MiXCR on the RT-PCR reads. The sample includes roughly 500,000 distinct CDR3 sequences, 16% seen only once; the top ten take less than 4%. The data originate from a study of response to subunit inactivated influenza vaccine. Whole-study findings and limits: Authors suggested few new T cells are recruited by each seasonal influenza vaccination.

The starting material was CD4+ T cells sorted from PBMCs, obtained around 25 months after vaccination. The sequence derives from a man aged 45-69 years who received an inactivated influenza vaccine.

CDR3 nucleotide sequence: TGTGCCAGCAGCTTAGTCCCACTAGCGCCGAGCACAGATACGCAGTATTTT. The encoded protein is CASSLVPLAPSTDTQYF. V gene TRBV7-2 combines with J gene TRBJ2-3, with 7 bases identical to TRBD2. Germline V gives CDR1 SGHTA, CDR2 FQGNSA. This CDR3 has 17 amino acids. The V gene end was trimmed by 1 base and the J gene end by 0 bases; junction bases not matched to a gene: 7.